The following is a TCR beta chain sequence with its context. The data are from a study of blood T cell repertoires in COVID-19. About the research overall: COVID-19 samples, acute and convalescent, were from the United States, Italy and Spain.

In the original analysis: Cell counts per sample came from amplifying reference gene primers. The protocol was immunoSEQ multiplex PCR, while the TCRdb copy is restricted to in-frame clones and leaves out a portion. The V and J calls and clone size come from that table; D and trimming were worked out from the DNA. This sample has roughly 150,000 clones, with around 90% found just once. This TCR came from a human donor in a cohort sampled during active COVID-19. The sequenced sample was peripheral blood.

In DNA, the CDR3 is TGTGCCAGCAGTTTAAGCCCCGCAGGGGGAATATACGAGCAGTACTTC. This codes for CASSLSPAGGIYEQYF. The chain uses TRBV28 and TRBJ2-7; 7 bases align to TRBD1. The CDR3 has 16 amino acids. Germline lookup yields CDR1 MDHEN and CDR2 SYDVKM. With 2 bases clipped from V and 4 bases from J, the junction kept 11 bases outside the gene matches.